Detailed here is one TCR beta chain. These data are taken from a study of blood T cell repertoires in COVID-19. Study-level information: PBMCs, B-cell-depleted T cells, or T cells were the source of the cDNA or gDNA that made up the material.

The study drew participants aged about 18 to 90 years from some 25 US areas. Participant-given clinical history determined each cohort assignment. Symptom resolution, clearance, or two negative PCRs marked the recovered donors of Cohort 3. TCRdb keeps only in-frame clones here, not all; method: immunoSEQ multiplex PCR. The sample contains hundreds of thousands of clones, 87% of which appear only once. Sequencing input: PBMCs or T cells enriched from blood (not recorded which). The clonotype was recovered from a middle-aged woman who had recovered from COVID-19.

The CDR3 protein is CASSLEGQPQHF. Written as DNA, the CDR3 is TGTGCCAGTAGTCTGGAGGGACAGCCCCAGCATTTT. This sequence joins TRBV19 and TRBJ1-5; D unclear. Between the trimmed V and J ends, which lost 5 bases and 7 bases, there was a span of 9 bases. This CDR3 spans 12 amino acids. Germline V gene lookup returns CDR1 LNHDA and CDR2 SQIVND (reference sequence).